The clone carrying this T cell receptor beta chain was seen a handful of times. Per germline, CDR1 DFQATT and CDR2 SNEGSKA (reference sequence). J gave up 4 bases and V 6 bases, and 6 bases lay outside the gene matches. The CDR3 consists of 14 residues. Unique molecular identifiers were used to barcode this TCRbeta library. TCRdb reprocessed the PCR reads via MiXCR and lists one record per CDR3 protein. The table records a few hundred thousand distinct CDR3 sequences, 18% of them present only once. This sample was included in a study of T-cell reconstitution after alpha-beta-depleted transplantation in children.

V gene TRBV20-1 combines with J gene TRBJ2-7; 13 positions match TRBD2. This receptor was obtained from a human donor who donated a stem cell graft to a child with acute lymphoblastic leukemia. Sequenced material: PBMCs from the stem cell graft donor, taken from the stem cell graft. DNA of the CDR3: TGCAGTGCCGGTGGACTAGCGGGAGAGTACGAGCAGTACTTC. Amino acids: CSAGGLAGEYEQYF.